The 7 T cell receptor beta chains below were found in one sample sequenced in a study of blood T cell repertoires in COVID-19. Produced via immunoSEQ multiplex PCR; TCRdb's table is partial and in-frame only. The data contain around 310,000 clones, around 91% of them singletons. The sequencing sample was made of peripheral blood. The receptors shown here come from a woman in her forties with COVID-19, enrolled during active disease.

The rearrangement uses TRBV5-1 and TRBJ1-1; 7 nucleotides agree with TRBD1. V trimming: 0 bases; J trimming: 2 bases; junction bases outside the gene matches: 4. Germline-derived CDR1 and CDR2 are SGHRS and YFSETQ. The CDR3 has 15 amino acids. CDR3 in DNA: TGCGCCAGCAGCTTGGGGACAGGCAAAAACACTGAAGCTTTCTTT. Its translation is CASSLGTGKNTEAFF.

This clone was seen once. The chain carries TRBV6-1 and TRBJ2-4, with 9 bases fitting TRBD1. CDR1 MNHNS and CDR2 SASEGT come from the germline V gene. This CDR3 has 17 amino acids. J lost 2 bases, V lost 2 bases, and 7 bases had no gene match. The CDR3 DNA follows: TGTGCCAGCAGTGAACGCCCCACAGGGGGCACCAAAAACATTCAGTACTTC. It yields the protein CASSERPTGGTKNIQYF.

The chain links TRBV5-1 to TRBJ1-2, with D possibly TRBD1 on 5 matching bases. V was cut by 4 bases and J by 6 bases, with 13 bases left in between. This CDR3 is 13 amino acids long. CDR1 and CDR2 (germline): SGHRS, YFSETQ. In nucleotides, the CDR3 is TGCGCCAGCAGCCCGGGCCTGGGGCATGGCTACACCTTC. This gives the protein CASSPGLGHGYTF.

This sequence joins TRBV24-1 and TRBJ1-5, with a possible D match to TRBD1 (5 bases). The V and J ends lost 4 bases and 3 bases respectively, with 15 bases between them. From germline, CDR1 is KGHDR and CDR2 SFDVKD. The CDR3 is made up of 16 amino acids. CDR3 DNA sequence: TGTGCCACCAGTGACCCCCGGGCAGGGATCAATCAGCCCCAGCATTTT. Translation: CATSDPRAGINQPQHF.

V gene TRBV11-2 combines with J gene TRBJ2-1; no clear D. Germline CDR1 SGHAT, CDR2 FQNNGV. The CDR3 contains 12 residues. Trimming removed 2 bases at V and 7 bases at J, with 6 bases between. Written as DNA, the CDR3 is TGTGCCAGCAGCTTATCCCGGAATGAGCAGTTCTTC. Translation gives CASSLSRNEQFF.

This chain joins TRBV24-1 and TRBJ1-2; the D gene is possibly TRBD1 (6 bases). The CDR3 runs to 15 residues. V lost 2 bases to trimming and J lost 6 bases, with 15 bases between them. Germline CDR1 KGHDR, CDR2 SFDVKD. This chain's CDR3 is CATSDSKGPGDGYTF. The CDR3 DNA is TGTGCCACCAGTGATTCGAAAGGCCCAGGGGATGGCTACACCTTC.

The rearrangement links TRBV29-1 to TRBJ1-4; D remains ambiguous. Germline V gives CDR1 SQVTM, CDR2 ANQGSEA. The CDR3 runs 13 residues. V lost 7 bases and J 8 bases, leaving 17 bases between the germline ends. This chain's CDR3 is CSALPRIEEKLFF. DNA for the CDR3: TGCAGCGCGTTGCCCCGTATCGAGGAAAAACTGTTTTTT.